This entry describes one T cell receptor beta chain. The junction differs from germline at one of its ends, possibly a read error. One entry per CDR3 protein, called by TCRdb with MiXCR from the multiplex PCR reads. Here the sample spans under 250,000 distinct CDR3 sequences, 32% being singletons. This CDR3 has 17 residues. Germline lookup yields CDR1 SEHNR and CDR2 FQNEAQ (reference sequence). Breast cancer patients provided tissue from their axillary draining lymph nodes. This sample stems from a study of breast tumors, draining lymph nodes, adjacent tissues. This TCR came from a female donor with breast cancer. Some clones in this sample may be carry-over from other donors' samples. The chain combines TRBV7-9 with TRBJ1-2; 10 positions agree with TRBD1. The sequencing input was axillary lymph node tissue. As DNA, the CDR3 is TGTGCCAGCAGCCCTGAACTAGGGACAGGGGTGGGCTATCGCTACACCTTC. It encodes CASSPELGTGVGYRYTF. Supplemented by reference TRBV7-9 and TRBJ1-2, the full variable domain reads DTGVSQNPRHKITKRGQNVTFRCDPISEHNRLYWYRQTLGQGPEFLTYFQNEAQLEKSRLLSDRFSAERPKGSFSTLEIQRTEQGDSAMYLCASSPELGTGVGYRYTFGSGTRLTVV.